These T cell receptor beta chains were read from a single sample in a study of vaccination effects on CD4 cells after COVID-19. The antigens of these receptors remain unknown. Assay: immunoSEQ multiplex PCR; the TCRdb copy retains only in-frame clones and omits some. The table lists some 15,000 clones, 76% of them singletons. Sequencing used CD4+ T cells from PBMCs cultured with HCoV-NL63 spike peptides, obtained after COVID-19 vaccination. The source is a human donor who had a prior SARS-CoV-2 infection. CDR3s include the opening cysteine and the closing phenylalanine or tryptophan. The D gene is left open where the match is weak. Where a row states a size, it is once, few, many or the class of an expanded clone; other rows omit it.

size	J	D	V	DNA	CDR3
NA	TRBJ1-1	NA	TRBV28	TGTGCCAGCAGTTTATCCACGAACAGGGTTGAAGCTTTCTTT	CASSLSTNRVEAFF
NA	TRBJ2-3	TRBD2	TRBV20-1	TGCAGTGCTAGTAGGGCGAGCGGGAGGGCCACTTGGACAGATACGCAGTATTTT	CSASRASGRATWTDTQYF
NA	TRBJ2-3	TRBD2	TRBV5-1	TGCGCCAGCAGCTTACTAGCGGGATTGGCCACAGATACGCAGTATTTT	CASSLLAGLATDTQYF
NA	TRBJ2-7	NA	TRBV24-1	TGTGCCACCAGTGATTTCCGGCAGGGAGCCTACGAGCAGTACTTC	CATSDFRQGAYEQYF
once	TRBJ2-3	NA	TRBV5-1	TGCGCCAGCAGCTTGGAGGCGGATACGCAGTATTTT	CASSLEADTQYF
NA	TRBJ2-1	NA	TRBV4-1	TGCGCCAGCAGCCAATCATGGACCAACTACAATGAGCAGTTCTTC	CASSQSWTNYNEQFF
NA	TRBJ1-4	TRBD1	TRBV7-2	TGTGCCAGCAGCCCCTACCGAGGGACAGGGAATGAAAAACTGTTTTTT	CASSPYRGTGNEKLFF
few	TRBJ2-1	NA	TRBV5-4	TGTGCCAGCTCAACGGATAGCTCCTACAATGAGCAGTTCTTC	CASSTDSSYNEQFF
once	TRBJ2-5	TRBD2	TRBV5-1	TGCGCCAGCAGCTCCGGGACTAGCGACCCAGAGACCCAGTACTTC	CASSSGTSDPETQYF
NA	TRBJ1-1	NA	TRBV7-2	TGTGCCAGCAGCCCATCGCCGAACACTGAAGCTTTCTTT	CASSPSPNTEAFF
few	TRBJ1-4	NA	TRBV2	TGTGCCAGCAGTTACTACGGTTCGCGGGTGGAACTGTTTTTT	CASSYYGSRVELFF
NA	TRBJ2-2	NA	TRBV6-1	TGTGCCAGCAGTGAAGGAAACACCGGGGAGCTGTTTTTT	CASSEGNTGELFF
NA	TRBJ1-2	TRBD1	TRBV7-2	TGTGCCAGCAGCCTCGACAGGGTGGCCTATGGCTACACTTTC	CASSLDRVAYGYTF
NA	TRBJ2-7	TRBD2	TRBV30	TGTGCCTGGAGCGTCGGTAGCGGGGACGAGCAGTACTTC	CAWSVGSGDEQYF
few	TRBJ2-1	NA	TRBV7-2	TGTGCCAGCAGCTTAGTCCTTGGCGGTAATGAGCAGTTCTTC	CASSLVLGGNEQFF
NA	TRBJ2-2	TRBD1	TRBV19	TGTGCCAGTAGTATCAGCGGACAGGTAGAGGGGGAGCTGTTTTTT	CASSISGQVEGELFF
NA	TRBJ2-4	NA	TRBV21-1	TGTGCCAGCAGCAAAGGGCGGGCTAACGGGGGGCGCAAAAACATTCAGTACTTC	CASSKGRANGGRKNIQYF
NA	TRBJ2-1	NA	TRBV5-5	TGTGCCAGCAGCTTAACGGGGTCCCACAATGAGCAGTTCTTC	CASSLTGSHNEQFF
NA	TRBJ1-1	NA	TRBV19	TGTGCCAGTAGTCCAGGCCCATTTAAGAACACTGAAGCTTTCTTT	CASSPGPFKNTEAFF
NA	TRBJ2-4	TRBD2	TRBV7-2	TGTGCCAGCAGCTGGTCCGGGACTAGCGGGAATGCCAAAAACATTCAGTACTTC	CASSWSGTSGNAKNIQYF
NA	TRBJ2-5	TRBD2	TRBV9	TGTGCCAGCAGCGTAGGACTAGCGGGGGGCCAAGAGACCCAGTACTTC	CASSVGLAGGQETQYF
NA	TRBJ2-1	NA	TRBV24-1	TGTGCCACCAGTGATTCTGCCAGCGTAGACTACAATGAGCAGTTCTTC	CATSDSASVDYNEQFF
once	TRBJ2-1	TRBD2	TRBV11-3	TGTGCCAGCAGCCATATAGCGGGAGGGCCTAAGGATGAGCAGTTCTTC	CASSHIAGGPKDEQFF
NA	TRBJ2-2	NA	TRBV11-3	TGTGCCAGCAGCCCAGACGGGGACCGTATGACCGGGGAGCTGTTTTTT	CASSPDGDRMTGELFF
NA	TRBJ2-1	TRBD1	TRBV6-5	TGTGCCAGCACGTCACTCGGGACAGGATACAATGAGCAGTTCTTC	CASTSLGTGYNEQFF
few	TRBJ1-6	NA	TRBV7-9	TGTGCCAGCAGCTTATCGACCGGGAGATTGTCCAATTCACCCCTCCACTTT	CASSLSTGRLSNSPLHF
NA	TRBJ2-7	TRBD2	TRBV5-1	TGCGCCAGCAGCTTGGTTACGCGGGGGGGCCTGGAGCAGTACTTC	CASSLVTRGGLEQYF
NA	TRBJ2-5	TRBD2	TRBV30	TGTGCCTGGGCTGGAGGGCTAGCGGGAGTATCGGAGACCCAGTACTTC	CAWAGGLAGVSETQYF
once	TRBJ1-2	NA	TRBV18	TGTGCCAGCTCACCGGAATTGGGTGACTATGGCTACACCTTC	CASSPELGDYGYTF
NA	TRBJ1-2	NA	TRBV2	TGTGCCAGCAAGGGGGGCGACGGCTATGGCTACACCTTC	CASKGGDGYGYTF
NA	TRBJ2-1	TRBD2	TRBV6-5	TGTGCCAGCAGCCTGGGTGCGGGGGGGCCAGATGAGCAGTTCTTC	CASSLGAGGPDEQFF
NA	TRBJ2-3	NA	TRBV30	TGTGCCTGGACGCAGGGTAGCACAGATACGCAGTATTTT	CAWTQGSTDTQYF
NA	TRBJ2-6	NA	TRBV7-9	TGTGCCAGCAGCTCTTTCCCCGGATGGCGACACTCTGGGGCCAACGTCCTGACTTTC	CASSSFPGWRHSGANVLTF
NA	TRBJ1-5	NA	TRBV5-1	TGCGCCAGCAGCCCCCTTGGGGGCGGCAATCAGCCCCAGCATTTT	CASSPLGGGNQPQHF